The 8 T cell receptor beta chains below were found in one sample sequenced in a study of blood T cell repertoires in COVID-19. Assay: immunoSEQ multiplex PCR; the TCRdb copy retains only in-frame clones and omits some. This sample has around 97,000 clones, with about 85% found just once. Sequences were obtained from peripheral blood. These receptors all come from a man aged 45 to 65 in a cohort sampled during active COVID-19.

The rearrangement joins TRBV9 to TRBJ2-3, with 8 bases matching TRBD2. CDR3 length equals 17 residues. The V segment lost 0 bases and the J segment 6 bases; nucleotides outside the gene matches: 12. Looked up from germline, CDR1 is SGDLS and CDR2 is YYNGEE. CDR3 DNA sequence: TGTGCCAGCAGCGTAGAGGGGACCGGGGGGGCATCCGATACGCAGTATTTT. This translates into CASSVEGTGGASDTQYF.

The table lists this clone with a count of one. V and J are TRBV2 and TRBJ1-1; TRBD1 matches at 7 bases. CDR1 is SNHLY, CDR2 FYNNEI, per germline. The junction had 5 bases not matched to a gene; V was cut back by 6 bases and J by 4 bases. The CDR3 totals 13 residues. CDR3 sequence reads: CASRSPGGTEAFF. CDR3 in DNA: TGTGCCAGCAGGAGCCCAGGGGGCACTGAAGCTTTCTTT.

The rearrangement links TRBV11-2 to TRBJ1-1; weak D call: TRBD1 (6 bases). The CDR3 is 16 residues long. CDR1 SGHAT and CDR2 FQNNGV come from the germline V gene. Trimming took 4 bases from V and 0 from J, leaving 15 bases between them. CDR3: CASSSSQGLVNTEAFF. The CDR3 bases are TGTGCCAGCAGCTCATCCCAGGGGCTTGTGAACACTGAAGCTTTCTTT.

The chain joins TRBV18 to TRBJ1-1, with 10 bases fitting TRBD1. This CDR3 is built from 15 residues. Germline V gives CDR1 KGHSH, CDR2 LQKENI. V lost 4 bases, J lost 3 bases, and 5 bases stayed unmatched. Here the CDR3 reads CASSRDRGQDTEAFF. For the CDR3, the DNA is TGTGCCAGCTCACGTGACAGGGGGCAGGACACTGAAGCTTTCTTT.

The chain links TRBV7-2 to TRBJ2-3; 7 bases line up with TRBD2. Germline V gene data show CDR1 as SGHTA and CDR2 as FQGNSA. The CDR3 length is 16 residues. The ends lost 8 bases at V and 1 base at J; junction bases unmatched: 12. This CDR3 is CASRRALSGGTDTQYF. DNA of the CDR3: TGTGCCAGCCGAAGGGCGCTGAGCGGGGGCACAGATACGCAGTATTTT.

The chain combines TRBV28 with TRBJ1-6; unclear D gene. V gave up 5 bases and J gave up 9 bases, with 14 bases separating them. CDR3 length: 14 amino acids. Looked up from germline, CDR1 is MDHEN and CDR2 is SYDVKM. Here the CDR3 DNA reads TGTGCCAGCAGTGGAGTTGTGGAAAGTTCACCCCTCCACTTT. Protein: CASSGVVESSPLHF.

The chain is built from TRBV5-1 and TRBJ1-6; 7 bases are shared with TRBD1. CDR3 length: 16 residues. Germline CDR1 is SGHRS and CDR2 is YFSETQ. V lost 4 bases to trimming and J lost 1 base; unmatched junction nucleotides: 5. CDR3 amino acids: CASSKTGASYNSPLHF. The CDR3 region has the DNA TGCGCCAGCAGCAAAACAGGGGCGTCCTATAATTCACCCCTCCACTTT.

CDR3 DNA sequence: TGTGCCAGCTCGCCTGGGAGAAGGCCATACGAGCAGTACGTC. Its protein is CASSPGRRPYEQYV. The J gene is TRBJ2-7, the V gene TRBV2; TRBD2 might be the D (5 bases). V was clipped by 8 bases and J by 4 bases, with 18 bases between them. The CDR3 length is 14 residues. The V gene's germline CDR1 is SNHLY and CDR2 FYNNEI.